This is a list of T cell receptor beta chains from one sample in a study of blood T cell repertoires in COVID-19. The method was immunoSEQ multiplex PCR; TCRdb's version includes in-frame clones alone and lacks a portion of them. The data show about 240,000 clones, roughly 91% seen once. Sequencing was performed on PBMCs or T cells enriched from blood (not recorded which). These receptor sequences come from a woman aged 30 to 39 who had recovered from COVID-19. CDR3s include the opening cysteine and the closing phenylalanine or tryptophan. D genes are given only for firm matches. Not every row has a clone size; where given, it reads once, few, many or a size class.

j_call clone_size d_call v_call cdr3_nt cdr3_aa
TRBJ2-1 - - TRBV27 TGTGCCAGCAGTTTCGGGGGACCAGTTCGTCATGAGCAGTTCTTC CASSFGGPVRHEQFF
TRBJ2-7 - TRBD1 TRBV27 TGTGCCAGCACCCGGACAGGGGGCTCCTACGAGCAGTACTTC CASTRTGGSYEQYF
TRBJ2-3 - TRBD2 TRBV7-7 TGTGCTAGCGGGGTGGCCGATGCAGTAGCGGGGCCTTGCACAGATACGCAGTATTTT CASGVADAVAGPCTDTQYF
TRBJ2-1 - TRBD1 TRBV27 TGTGCCAGCACCGCCTTTAAGACAGGGGCGTACAATGAGCAGTTCTTC CASTAFKTGAYNEQFF
TRBJ1-1 - - TRBV27 TGTGCCAGCAGTTTAGTTCCCGGTGAGAGCACTGAAGCTTTCTTT CASSLVPGESTEAFF
TRBJ1-5 once - TRBV5-8 TGTGCCAGCAGCTTGGACCTAATCAATCAGCCCCAGCATTTT CASSLDLINQPQHF
TRBJ1-5 few - TRBV28 TGTGCCAGCACCCAGACAGATCAGCCCCAGCATTTT CASTQTDQPQHF
TRBJ2-7 - TRBD1 TRBV6-2/TRBV6-3 TGTGCCAGCAGTTTTGGGACAGAGTACTACGAGCAGTACTTC CASSFGTEYYEQYF
TRBJ1-1 - - TRBV11-3 TGTGCCAGCAGCTTAGATAGGGGAACTGAAGCTTTCTTT CASSLDRGTEAFF
TRBJ2-7 - - TRBV19 TGTGCCAGTAGTATACGGGACTCCTACGAGCAGTACTTC CASSIRDSYEQYF
TRBJ2-1 - TRBD1 TRBV11-2 TGTGCCAGCAGCTTCGAGACAGGGGGTAGGAACAATGAGCAGTTCTTC CASSFETGGRNNEQFF
TRBJ2-5 - - TRBV4-3 TGCGCCAGCAGCCAAGGACTCCAAGAGACCCAGTACTTC CASSQGLQETQYF
TRBJ2-2 - - TRBV3-1/TRBV3-2 TGTGCCAGCAGCCAAGGGCTAGTCGGAAACACCGGGGAGCTGTTTTTT CASSQGLVGNTGELFF
TRBJ2-2 few TRBD2 TRBV30 TGTGCCTGGAGTCAACAGGCGGGAGGGCCCGGGGAGCTGTTTTTT CAWSQQAGGPGELFF
TRBJ1-6 - TRBD1 TRBV6-5 TGTGCCAGCAGTTGGACAGGTCGGGGGTCACCCCTCCACTTT CASSWTGRGSPLHF
TRBJ2-5 - - TRBV19 TGTGCCAGTAGTATTCAGTCGTATGCGACCCAGTACTTC CASSIQSYATQYF
TRBJ2-7 - TRBD1 TRBV6-5 TGTGCCAGCAGCAAACACAGGGGGTCCTACGAGCAGTACTTC CASSKHRGSYEQYF
TRBJ2-1 - - TRBV6-2/TRBV6-3 TGTGCCAGCAGTTACAGGGGTGCCTACAATGAGCAGTTCTTC CASSYRGAYNEQFF
TRBJ2-4 - TRBD1 TRBV5-1 TGCGCCAGCAGCTTTAAGGACAGGGGCCCAGACATTCAGTACTTC CASSFKDRGPDIQYF
TRBJ1-2 once - TRBV9 TGTGCCAGCAGCGCGGACATCTCGGACTATGGCTACACCTTC CASSADISDYGYTF
TRBJ1-3 - - TRBV28 TGTGCCAGCAGGACGGGTCACTCTGGAAACACCATATATTTT CASRTGHSGNTIYF
TRBJ1-5 - - TRBV19 TGTGCCAGTAGTCCACAGGGAGTACATCAGCCCCAGCATTTT CASSPQGVHQPQHF
TRBJ2-2 - - TRBV18 TGTGCCAGCTCACCAGAGGGATGGGCGATAAACACCGGGGAGCTGTTTTTT CASSPEGWAINTGELFF
TRBJ1-3 once - TRBV11-1 TGTGCCAGCAGCCCCAGACATGGGGACTTCGGAAACACCATATATTTT CASSPRHGDFGNTIYF
TRBJ1-5 - TRBD1 TRBV29-1 TGCAGCGTCAGGGGGGATAGCAATCAGCCCCAGCATTTT CSVRGDSNQPQHF
TRBJ2-4 - TRBD1 TRBV7-2 TGTGCCAGCAGCCCTCAGCCAGGGGGCATTGACATTCAGTACTTC CASSPQPGGIDIQYF
TRBJ2-1 - TRBD2 TRBV5-1 TGCGCCAGCAGCTTGGCCGGAGCGGGAGTAAGGAATGAGCAGTTCTTC CASSLAGAGVRNEQFF
TRBJ2-7 - TRBD2 TRBV6-4 TGTGCCAGCAGTGAACTAGCGGGAGGCGAGCAGTACTTC CASSELAGGEQYF
TRBJ1-3 - - TRBV5-4 TGTGCCAGCAGTCTGGACACCTCTGGAAACACCATATATTTT CASSLDTSGNTIYF
TRBJ2-2 - - TRBV19 TGTGCCAGTAAGGCCGGGACTCGAACCCCCGGGGAGCTGTTTTTT CASKAGTRTPGELFF
TRBJ1-3 - - TRBV5-4 TGTGCCAGCAGCTTGGACGCCTACTCTGGAAACACCATATATTTT CASSLDAYSGNTIYF
TRBJ1-5 once TRBD1 TRBV24-1 TGTGCCGCCGGACAGGGGAATCAGCCCCAGCATTTT CAAGQGNQPQHF
TRBJ1-1 - TRBD1 TRBV29-1 TGCAGCGTTGAAGTGACAGGGGGCACTGAAGCTTTCTTT CSVEVTGGTEAFF
TRBJ2-5 - - TRBV20-1 TGCAGTGGGACAGTAACTACCCAGTACTTC CSGTVTTQYF
TRBJ1-1 - - TRBV20-1 TGCAGTGCTCCGGGGGGAGGCTGGGCTTTCTTT CSAPGGGWAFF
TRBJ2-7 - - TRBV7-8 TGTGCCAGCAGCTTAACGGGCTCTCAGGGCCACGAGCAGTACTTC CASSLTGSQGHEQYF
TRBJ2-5 - - TRBV29-1 TGCAGCGTTGTAGCGGCCCAAGAGACCCAGTACTTC CSVVAAQETQYF
TRBJ2-2 - - TRBV28 TGTGCCAGCAGTTTAGGTCAGACCGGGGAGCTGTTTTTT CASSLGQTGELFF
TRBJ1-1 - - TRBV7-2 TGTGCCAGCAGCTGGACAGCCTTTTTGTCTGAAGCTTTCTTT CASSWTAFLSEAFF
TRBJ1-2 - TRBD1 TRBV24-1 TGTGCCACCAGTGACTCGGTAGGGGGCCGGGGTGGCTACACCTTC CATSDSVGGRGGYTF
TRBJ1-1 - TRBD1 TRBV28 TGTGCCAGCAGTTTTGGGTCAGGGGGCTTGCGGGTGAACACTGAAGCTTTCTTT CASSFGSGGLRVNTEAFF
TRBJ2-5 - TRBD2 TRBV11-2 TGTGCCAGCAGCCCCATTAGCGGGAGATGGGAGACCCAGTACTTC CASSPISGRWETQYF
TRBJ2-3 - TRBD2 TRBV3-1/TRBV3-2 TGTGCCAGCAGCCAAGAAGGTAGCCTAGCGGGGGATCCTTCTAGCACAGATACGCAGTATTTT CASSQEGSLAGDPSSTDTQYF
TRBJ1-2 - TRBD1 TRBV19 TGTGCCAGGACAGAGGGGGCTCACTATGGCTACACCTTC CARTEGAHYGYTF
TRBJ2-3 - - TRBV5-4 TGTGCCAGCAGCTTGATGCGGGAAGGTTTTACAGATACGCAGTATTTT CASSLMREGFTDTQYF
TRBJ2-5 once - TRBV7-9 TGTGCCAGCAGCAGCCGCGGGGGCGACCAAGAGACCCAGTACTTC CASSSRGGDQETQYF
TRBJ2-1 - - TRBV27 TGTGCCAGCAGTTTAAGATCTGGGAGGGAGCAGTTCTTC CASSLRSGREQFF
TRBJ1-1 - - TRBV7-2 TGTGCCAGCAGTCTGGTCGGACAGCCCGGCACTGAAGCTTTCTTT CASSLVGQPGTEAFF
TRBJ1-1 - - TRBV14 TGTGCCAGCAGCCAAGATCAGCGACTCTTGTCTTTCTTT CASSQDQRLLSFF
TRBJ2-3 - - TRBV5-8 TGTGCCAGCAGCTCCAGTAACACAGATACGCAGTATTTT CASSSSNTDTQYF
TRBJ1-5 - - TRBV19 TGTGCCAGTAGTATTCGGGTGCTGGGCAATCAGCCCCAGCATTTT CASSIRVLGNQPQHF
TRBJ2-1 - - TRBV4-3 TGCGCCAGCAGCCAAGGCCGGCTAGCTCAAGAGCAGTTCTTC CASSQGRLAQEQFF